The 13 T cell receptor beta chains presented below share a single source sample, sequenced in a study of blood T cell repertoires in COVID-19. Assay: immunoSEQ multiplex PCR; the TCRdb copy retains only in-frame clones and omits some. Altogether 100,000 to 150,000 clones are present, more than 70% being singletons, with the ten largest covering roughly 7.3%. Sequenced sample: peripheral blood. Receptor source: a human donor in a cohort sampled during active COVID-19.

The rearrangement uses TRBV7-9 and TRBJ2-2; possible D gene TRBD1, 5 bases. Germline CDR1 is SEHNR and CDR2 is FQNEAQ (reference sequence). The CDR3 runs to 13 residues. Between the trimmed V and J ends, which lost 9 bases and 2 bases, there was a span of 10 bases. In DNA form, the CDR3 reads TGTGCCAGGCGTCAGGGTAACACCGGGGAGCTGTTTTTT. This translates into CARRQGNTGELFF.

The V and J genes are TRBV5-1 and TRBJ2-7; 7 positions agree with TRBD2. Germline CDR1 and CDR2: SGHRS and YFSETQ. J gave up 2 bases and V 4 bases, and 9 bases lay outside the gene matches. CDR3 length: 15 residues. The CDR3 DNA sequence: TGCGCCAGCAGCAGTAGTTTAGCGGGTACCTACGAGCAGTACTTC. Encoded protein: CASSSSLAGTYEQYF.

The sample holds a few counts of this clone. The chain recombines TRBV13 with TRBJ2-7; 7 bases are shared with TRBD1. V shed 1 base and J 5 bases; nucleotides not matched to a gene: 2. Germline CDR1 PRHDT, CDR2 FYEKMQ (reference sequence). This CDR3 spans 13 amino acids. The DNA for the CDR3 is TGTGCCAGCAGCTTAGAACAGGGGAACGAGCAGTACTTC. Translation: CASSLEQGNEQYF.

This chain connects TRBV27 to TRBJ2-7; 7 bases align to TRBD2. The CDR3 totals 14 residues. V dropped 5 bases and J dropped 6; count of bases not matched to a gene: 10. Looked up from germline, CDR1 is MNHEY and CDR2 is SMNVEV (reference sequence). The CDR3 DNA reads as TGTGCCAGCAGTCCTCCCGGGGGGACCCGCGAGCAGTACTTC. Translation gives CASSPPGGTREQYF.

This clone was counted once. This rearrangement joins TRBV19 to TRBJ2-1; 7 bases align to TRBD1. Germline CDR1 LNHDA, CDR2 SQIVND (reference sequence). Losses at the gene ends were 6 bases for V and 2 bases for J; bases not matched to a gene: 7. This CDR3 is 15 amino acids long. CDR3 loop: CASSRQGGPYNEQFF. CDR3 nucleotide sequence: TGTGCCAGTAGCAGACAAGGGGGCCCCTACAATGAGCAGTTCTTC.

This sequence joins TRBV5-6 and TRBJ1-5, with D possibly matching TRBD1 (5 bases). Germline lookup yields CDR1 SGHDT and CDR2 YYEEEE. CDR3 length: 17 residues. Trimming removed 1 base at V and 2 bases at J, with 16 bases between. DNA of the CDR3: TGTGCCAGCAGCTTGTGGGGGGGTGGAATCGGCAATCAGCCCCAGCATTTT. Its protein is CASSLWGGGIGNQPQHF.

The chain combines TRBV27 with TRBJ2-7; 10 bases match TRBD2. V was pared by 4 bases and J by 5 bases, with 5 bases of the junction left unmatched. The germline V gene encodes CDR1 MNHEY and CDR2 SMNVEV (reference sequence). CDR3 length: 14 residues. In nucleotides, the CDR3 is TGTGCCAGCAGTTCCCAGACTAGCGGGCACGAGCAGTACTTC. Its translation is CASSSQTSGHEQYF.

The chain carries TRBV2 and TRBJ2-7, with D maybe TRBD1 (6 bases). This CDR3 comprises 13 residues. V lost 4 bases, J lost 3 bases, and 10 bases lay in between. The germline V gene has CDR1 SNHLY and CDR2 FYNNEI. This CDR3 reads CASSGTAYYEQYF. The CDR3 DNA is TGTGCCAGCAGTGGGACAGCCTACTACGAGCAGTACTTC. Full variable domain (outside the CDR3, taken from reference TRBV2 and TRBJ2-7): EPEVTQTPSHQVTQMGQEVILRCVPISNHLYFYWYRQILGQKVEFLVSFYNNEISEKSEIFDDQFSVERPDGSNFTLKIRSTKLEDSAMYFCASSGTAYYEQYFGPGTRLTVT.

The V and J genes are TRBV11-2 and TRBJ2-6; no definite D call. CDR3 length: 15 residues. Germline values: CDR1 SGHAT, CDR2 FQNNGV. V shed 2 bases and J shed 3 bases, with 8 bases lying between them. CDR3 in amino acids: CASSLQRLGANVLTF. The DNA of the CDR3 is TGTGCCAGCAGCTTACAGCGCCTTGGGGCCAACGTCCTGACTTTC.

The chain recombines TRBV19 with TRBJ1-5; D is possibly TRBD1 (5 bases). Trimming removed 8 bases at V and 0 bases at J, with 14 bases between. Germline V gene lookup returns CDR1 LNHDA and CDR2 SQIVND (reference sequence). The CDR3 sequence is 15 residues long. The CDR3 region is CASLPGRYSNQPQHF. The CDR3 region has the DNA TGTGCCAGTCTTCCAGGGAGGTATAGCAATCAGCCCCAGCATTTT.

In its sample, this clone was seen a few times. The gene calls are TRBV13 and TRBJ1-1; D unresolved. The CDR3 has 13 residues. V was cut by 5 bases and J by 1 base, with 8 bases left in between. Germline lookup yields CDR1 PRHDT and CDR2 FYEKMQ (reference sequence). Here the CDR3 reads CASSLTPNTEAFF. DNA of the CDR3: TGTGCCAGCAGCCTGACTCCGAACACTGAAGCTTTCTTT.

This rearrangement joins TRBV9 to TRBJ1-2; TRBD1 agrees at 7 bases. The CDR3 runs 16 residues. V was clipped by 5 bases and J by 4 bases; unmatched bases: 14. Germline values: CDR1 SGDLS, CDR2 YYNGEE. The CDR3 DNA is TGTGCCAGCAGGGGCGGCCTCGAGGGGGCTAGCTATGGCTACACCTTC. Protein: CASRGGLEGASYGYTF.

V usage is TRBV18 and J usage is TRBJ1-2, with TRBD1 as a possible D gene (6 bases). Trimming shortened V by 3 bases and J by 6 bases, and 11 bases separated the two germline ends. Germline V CDR1 and CDR2: KGHSH, LQKENI. CDR3 length: 13 residues. CDR3 coding DNA: TGTGCCAGCTCACCCGGGACACTGGATGGCTACACCTTC. Its translation is CASSPGTLDGYTF. Combining the CDR3 with reference TRBV18 and TRBJ1-2 gives the whole variable domain NAGVMQNPRHLVRRRGQEARLRCSPMKGHSHVYWYRQLPEEGLKFMVYLQKENIIDESGMPKERFSAEFPKEGPSILRIQQVVRGDSAAYFCASSPGTLDGYTFGSGTRLTVV.